The 12 T cell receptor beta chains listed next were all sequenced from one sample in a study. Each CDR3 protein is one row after TCRdb ran MiXCR on the 5' RACE reads. This table has 2,500 to 3,500 distinct CDR3 sequences, under 7% appearing once. Sequenced input: total memory T cells from blood PBMCs. Indicated subset: transitional memory CD4+ T cells. The receptors here all came from a female donor with HIV.

A note on this clonotype: A read error may be the cause here, since a much bigger clone is one base away. The V and J genes are TRBV15 and TRBJ1-1; D not resolved. Trimming removed 0 bases at V and 4 bases at J, with 9 bases between. There are 14 residues in the CDR3. Germline CDR1 LNHNV, CDR2 YYDKDF (reference sequence). The CDR3 here is CATSRDLACTEAFF. Here the CDR3 DNA reads TGTGCCACCAGCAGAGATCTGGCATGCACTGAAGCTTTCTTT. The whole variable domain, filled in from reference TRBV15 and TRBJ1-1, reads DAMVIQNPRYQVTQFGKPVTLSCSQTLNHNVMYWYQQKSSQAPKLLFHYYDKDFNNEADTPDNFQSRRPNTSFCFLDIRSPGLGDTAMYLCATSRDLACTEAFFGQGTRLTVV.

This clonotype has a handful of counts. The rearrangement joins TRBV12-3 or TRBV12-4 to TRBJ2-1; possibly TRBD2 for D (5 bases). Trimming removed 5 bases from V and 10 bases from J, with 6 bases in between. The CDR3 covers 10 residues. CDR3 sequence (DNA): TGTGCCAGCAGTCGGGGAGAGCAGTTCTTC. Protein product: CASSRGEQFF.

This clonotype is medium-sized (0.01 to 0.1%) within its sample. The chain has TRBV24-1 and TRBJ1-2, with D perhaps TRBD1 (6 bases). Germline assignment: CDR1 KGHDR and CDR2 SFDVKD. The CDR3 has 13 residues. The V gene lost 5 bases and the J gene lost 4 bases, with 10 bases spanning the gap. CDR3 region: CATSVQGSYGYTF. The CDR3, as DNA: TGTGCCACCAGTGTTCAGGGGAGCTATGGCTACACCTTC.

This clonotype is medium-sized within its sample. The rearrangement joins TRBV24-1 to TRBJ1-1, with TRBD1 as a possible D gene (6 bases). The germline gives CDR1 KGHDR, CDR2 SFDVKD. CDR3 length equals 13 residues. Trimming removed 3 bases from V and 5 bases from J, with 9 bases in between. The CDR3 loop reads CATSDPQGTEAFF. The CDR3 DNA sequence: TGTGCCACCAGTGATCCGCAGGGGACTGAAGCTTTCTTT.

This clonotype is categorized as medium-sized. The chain joins TRBV6-1 to TRBJ2-7, with 8 nucleotides matching TRBD1. From germline, CDR1 is MNHNS and CDR2 SASEGT. The CDR3 runs to 18 residues. J gave up 1 base and V 0 bases, and 11 bases lay outside the gene matches. The CDR3 spells CASSEAGTGQVKSYEQYV. The CDR3 nucleotides read TGTGCCAGCAGTGAAGCCGGTACGGGACAGGTAAAGTCCTACGAGCAGTACGTC.

This clonotype is deemed medium-sized. The V and J genes are TRBV10-2 and TRBJ1-2, with 9 bases that match TRBD1. The length of the CDR3 is 14 residues. Germline V CDR1 and CDR2: WSHSY, SAAADI. V lost 7 bases and J lost 3; bases outside the gene matches: 6. For the CDR3, the DNA is TGCGCCAGCATAGGGACAGGGAATGACTATGGCTACACCTTC. This gives the protein CASIGTGNDYGYTF.

By frequency in the sample, this clonotype is medium-sized. The J gene is TRBJ2-1, the V gene TRBV27, with D perhaps matching TRBD2 (5 bases). Germline V gives CDR1 MNHEY, CDR2 SMNVEV (reference sequence). V shed 7 bases and J shed 10 bases, with 20 bases lying between them. This CDR3 has 14 amino acids. CDR3 coding DNA: TGTGCCAGCAAAAGGCTAGCCTCCGAAGGGGAGCAGTTCTTC. The encoded protein is CASKRLASEGEQFF.

This clonotype is medium-sized within its sample. V and J are TRBV10-1 and TRBJ1-2; a weak D match, TRBD1 (5 bases). Looked up from germline, CDR1 is WNHNN and CDR2 is SYGVQD (reference sequence). Trimming left V 5 bases short and J 0 bases short, with 13 bases between. This CDR3 has 15 amino acids. This CDR3 is CASSPGLTANYGYTF. The DNA of the CDR3 is TGCGCCAGCAGTCCGGGACTGACAGCTAACTATGGCTACACCTTC.

This chain connects TRBV12-3 or TRBV12-4 to TRBJ1-1; tentatively, D is TRBD1 (6 bases). Trimming pared 6 bases from V and 7 bases from J, leaving 15 bases between. The CDR3 runs 13 residues. CDR3 sequence (DNA): TGTGCCAGCAGCGCGACAGGATTGAATGAAGCTTTCTTT. It specifies CASSATGLNEAFF.

The V gene is TRBV10-3, the J gene TRBJ1-4, with a tentative D call TRBD1 (6 bases). Germline V gene lookup returns CDR1 ENHRY and CDR2 SYGVKD. The V end lost 10 bases, the J end lost 1 base, and 28 bases lay between the germline ends. This CDR3 region has 19 residues. This CDR3 reads CATRSHGGANYGTNEKLFF. The DNA for the CDR3 is TGTGCCACTCGGTCACACGGGGGGGCGAATTATGGAACTAATGAAAAACTGTTTTTT.

This clonotype ranks as medium-sized. The V call is TRBV15, the J call TRBJ1-2, with no clear D. Germline values: CDR1 LNHNV, CDR2 YYDKDF (reference sequence). V lost 1 base and J 1 base, leaving 10 bases between the germline ends. This CDR3 has 15 residues. The CDR3 region is CATSRGAGLNYGYTF. CDR3 bases: TGTGCCACCAGCAGAGGGGCAGGTCTTAACTATGGCTACACCTTC.

By sample share, this clonotype is large. The chain carries TRBV4-3 and TRBJ1-2; the D gene is possibly TRBD1 (6 bases). This CDR3 has 15 residues. In germline, CDR1 is LGHNA, CDR2 YSLEER. V lost 0 bases and J 5 bases, leaving 13 bases between the germline ends. The CDR3 DNA sequence: TGCGCCAGCAGCCAAGAGGACAGAAGAAAGTATGGCTACACCTTC. Protein: CASSQEDRRKYGYTF.